Below, one T cell receptor beta chain is given with its context. Its antigen is not identified. These data are taken from a study of beta chain features in type 1 diabetes. Across the study: What patients shared with healthy donors was a similar profile of age, gender and cell yields. Study observations and caveats: Equally in patients and controls, shorter templates might have been favored by PCR. Cells expressing TCR highly could be over-represented by cDNA sequencing. TCRB CDR3 length was moderately but significantly reduced in all four CD4+ subsets of Type 1 diabetes patients. In type 1 diabetes patients, VDJ junctions had fewer insertions; deletions at these junctions were more frequent.

Expressed TCRB transcripts were sequenced, since all the RNA that had been isolated was reverse transcribed. TCRdb keeps only in-frame clones here, not all; method: immunoSEQ multiplex PCR. The data contain about 250,000 clones, roughly 11% of them seen just once; the ten biggest clones take up more than 0.015%. CDR3 length equals 14 residues. Germline V gene data show CDR1 as SNHLY and CDR2 as FYNNEI. Germline trimming cut 4 bases from V and 4 bases from J; bases unmatched to any gene: 5. This chain joins TRBV2 and TRBJ2-5, with 8 positions matching TRBD1. The TCR originated in a man aged 25-40 years with type 1 diabetes. The sample consisted of naive CD4+ T cells from blood. The CDR3 here is CASSGRTGLETQYF. Here the CDR3 DNA reads TGTGCCAGCAGTGGCAGGACAGGGCTAGAGACCCAGTACTTC.